This record covers a single T cell receptor (beta chain). The sample is drawn from a study of technical replicates of blood from a handful of donors. CDR1 is SGHRS, CDR2 YFSETQ, per germline. Losses at the gene ends were 0 bases for V and 4 bases for J; bases not matched to a gene: 4. The CDR3 loop spans 15 amino acids. Produced via immunoSEQ multiplex PCR; TCRdb's table is partial and in-frame only. Of 75,000 to 100,000 clones in the sample, 95% were seen once. This chain joins TRBV5-1 and TRBJ2-1, with 7 positions matching TRBD1. The receptor was isolated from a human donor in good health. Specimen: T cells isolated from PBMCs. CDR3 residues: CASSLATGEYNEQFF. The CDR3 bases are TGCGCCAGCAGCTTGGCCACAGGGGAGTACAATGAGCAGTTCTTC.